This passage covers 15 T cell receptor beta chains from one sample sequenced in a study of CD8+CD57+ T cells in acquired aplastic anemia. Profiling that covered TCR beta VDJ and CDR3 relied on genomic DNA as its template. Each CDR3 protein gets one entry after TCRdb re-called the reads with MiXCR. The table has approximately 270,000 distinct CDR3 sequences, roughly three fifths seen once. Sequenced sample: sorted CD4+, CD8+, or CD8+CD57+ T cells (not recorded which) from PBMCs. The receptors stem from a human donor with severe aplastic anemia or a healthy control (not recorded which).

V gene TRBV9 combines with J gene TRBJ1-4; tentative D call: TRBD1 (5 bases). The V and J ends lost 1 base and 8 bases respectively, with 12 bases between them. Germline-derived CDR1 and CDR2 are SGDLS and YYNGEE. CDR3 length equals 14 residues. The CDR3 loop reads CASSVNQGWEKLFF. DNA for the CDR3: TGTGCCAGCAGCGTAAATCAGGGTTGGGAAAAACTGTTTTTT.

DNA of the CDR3: TGTGCCAGCAGCCCCCAAATGAGGGGCGGGGGAAAAACTGAAGCTTTCTTT. Translated, it gives CASSPQMRGGGKTEAFF. This chain connects TRBV7-3 to TRBJ1-1; a possible D gene is TRBD1 (5 bases). V was clipped by 5 bases and J by 5 bases, with 24 bases between them. Germline loops: CDR1 SGHTA, CDR2 FQGTGA. The CDR3 is made up of 17 amino acids.

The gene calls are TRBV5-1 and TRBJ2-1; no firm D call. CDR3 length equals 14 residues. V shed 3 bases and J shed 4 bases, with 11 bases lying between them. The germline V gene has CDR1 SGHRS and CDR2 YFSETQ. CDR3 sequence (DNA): TGCGCCAGCAGCTACCGGACGCCTTACAATGAGCAGTTCTTC. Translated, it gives CASSYRTPYNEQFF.

CDR3: CASNQRGSYEQYF. CDR3 nucleotides: TGTGCCAGCAACCAGCGGGGGAGTTACGAGCAGTACTTC. The V and J genes are TRBV7-3 and TRBJ2-7; 8 bases map to TRBD2. V was clipped by 7 bases and J by 4 bases; unmatched bases: 6. Per the germline V gene, CDR1 is SGHTA and CDR2 is FQGTGA. The CDR3 has 13 amino acids.

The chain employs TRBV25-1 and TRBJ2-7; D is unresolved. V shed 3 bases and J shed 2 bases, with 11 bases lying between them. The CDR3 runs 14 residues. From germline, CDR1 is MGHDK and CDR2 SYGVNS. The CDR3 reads CASSDVDWTYEQYF. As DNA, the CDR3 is TGTGCCAGCAGTGATGTTGACTGGACCTACGAGCAGTACTTC.

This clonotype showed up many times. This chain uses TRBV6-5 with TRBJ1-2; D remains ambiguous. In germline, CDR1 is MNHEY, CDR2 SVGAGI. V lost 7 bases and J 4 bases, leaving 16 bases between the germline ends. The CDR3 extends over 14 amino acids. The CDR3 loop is CASTSSTVSYGYTF. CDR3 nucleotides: TGTGCCAGCACCTCATCTACCGTGAGCTATGGCTACACCTTC.

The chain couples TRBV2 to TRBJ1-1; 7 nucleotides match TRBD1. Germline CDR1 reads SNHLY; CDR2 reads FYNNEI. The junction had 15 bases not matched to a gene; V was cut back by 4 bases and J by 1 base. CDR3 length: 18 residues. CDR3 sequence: CASSGLLSADRPNTEAFF. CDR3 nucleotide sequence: TGTGCCAGCAGTGGTCTCCTTTCCGCGGACAGGCCGAACACTGAAGCTTTCTTT.

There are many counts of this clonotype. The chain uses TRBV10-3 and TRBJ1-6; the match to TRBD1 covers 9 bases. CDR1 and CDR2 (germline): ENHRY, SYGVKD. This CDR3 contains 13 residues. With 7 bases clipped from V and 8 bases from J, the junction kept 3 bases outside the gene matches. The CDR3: CAIKQGADSPLHF. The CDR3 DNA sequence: TGTGCCATCAAACAGGGGGCTGATTCACCCCTCCACTTT.

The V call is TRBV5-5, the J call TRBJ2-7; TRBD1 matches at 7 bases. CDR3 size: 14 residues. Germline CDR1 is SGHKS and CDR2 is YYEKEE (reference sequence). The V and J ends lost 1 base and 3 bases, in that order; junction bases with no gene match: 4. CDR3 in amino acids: CASSLQGQVYEQYF. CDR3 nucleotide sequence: TGTGCCAGCAGCTTGCAAGGACAGGTCTACGAGCAGTACTTC.

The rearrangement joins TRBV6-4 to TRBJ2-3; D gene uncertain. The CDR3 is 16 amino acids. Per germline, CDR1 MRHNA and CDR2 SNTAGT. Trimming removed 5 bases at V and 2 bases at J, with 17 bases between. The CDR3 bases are TGTGCCAGCAGTCGCCCGGCCCCTCCAGTCACAGATACGCAGTATTTT. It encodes CASSRPAPPVTDTQYF.

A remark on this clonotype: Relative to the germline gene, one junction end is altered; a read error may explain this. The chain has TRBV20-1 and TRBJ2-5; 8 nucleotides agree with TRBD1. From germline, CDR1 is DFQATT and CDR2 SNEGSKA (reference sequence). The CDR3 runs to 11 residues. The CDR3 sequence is CSASPGQGADF. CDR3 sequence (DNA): TGCAGTGCTAGCCCTGGACAGGGCGCCGACTTC.

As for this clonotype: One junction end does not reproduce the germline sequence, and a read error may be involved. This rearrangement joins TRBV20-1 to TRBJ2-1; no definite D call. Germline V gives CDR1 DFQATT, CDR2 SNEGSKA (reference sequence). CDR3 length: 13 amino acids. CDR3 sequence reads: CSAPKSSDNEQFF. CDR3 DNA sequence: TGCAGTGCTCCTAAAAGCTCCGACAATGAGCAGTTCTTC.

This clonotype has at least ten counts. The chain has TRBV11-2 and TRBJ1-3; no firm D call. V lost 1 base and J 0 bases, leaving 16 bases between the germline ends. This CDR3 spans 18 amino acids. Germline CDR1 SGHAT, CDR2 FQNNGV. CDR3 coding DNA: TGTGCCAGCAGCTTAGTTGCTGGGAAGTCGTTCTCTGGAAACACCATATATTTT. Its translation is CASSLVAGKSFSGNTIYF.

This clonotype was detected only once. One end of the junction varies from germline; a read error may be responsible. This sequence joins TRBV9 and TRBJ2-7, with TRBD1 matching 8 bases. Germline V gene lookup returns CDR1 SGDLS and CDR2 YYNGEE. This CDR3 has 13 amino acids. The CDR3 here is CASSSGQGYERYF. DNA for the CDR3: TGTGCCAGCAGTTCAGGACAGGGCTACGAGCGGTACTTC.

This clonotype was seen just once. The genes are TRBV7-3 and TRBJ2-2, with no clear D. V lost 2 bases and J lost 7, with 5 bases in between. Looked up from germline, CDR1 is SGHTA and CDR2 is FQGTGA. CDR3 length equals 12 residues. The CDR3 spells CASSLGIGELFF. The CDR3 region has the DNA TGTGCCAGCAGCTTAGGGATCGGGGAGCTGTTTTTT. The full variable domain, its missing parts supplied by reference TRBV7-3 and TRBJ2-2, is GAGVSQTPSNKVTEKGKYVELRCDPISGHTALYWYRQSLGQGPEFLIYFQGTGAADDSGLPNDRFFAVRPEGSVSTLKIQRTERGDSAVYLCASSLGIGELFFGEGSRLTVL.